The text below deals with one T cell receptor (beta chain). What it recognizes is unknown. Generated by immunoSEQ multiplex PCR, the TCRdb table keeps only in-frame clones and is missing some. The repertoire holds a few hundred thousand clones, with just over 65% as singletons. This CDR3 is built from 14 residues. The V and J ends lost 3 bases and 0 bases respectively, with 9 bases between them. CDR1 LNHDA and CDR2 SQIVND come from the germline V gene (reference sequence). This record comes from a study of shared clonotypes between healthy human individuals. Study conclusions and caveats: Shared clonotypes: 4.5% to 5% naive CD4, roughly 3.5% naive CD8, around 2.2% memory CD4, 0.4% to 0.45% memory CD8.

This TCR was recovered from a man aged 25-45 years in good health. The source material was memory CD4+ T cells sorted from blood. Subset in this sample: CD45RA-negative fraction. This sequence joins TRBV19 and TRBJ2-7; D uncertain. The CDR3 region has the DNA TGTGCCAGTAGTATCGGGCCTTTCTCCTACGAGCAGTACTTC. Translation: CASSIGPFSYEQYF.